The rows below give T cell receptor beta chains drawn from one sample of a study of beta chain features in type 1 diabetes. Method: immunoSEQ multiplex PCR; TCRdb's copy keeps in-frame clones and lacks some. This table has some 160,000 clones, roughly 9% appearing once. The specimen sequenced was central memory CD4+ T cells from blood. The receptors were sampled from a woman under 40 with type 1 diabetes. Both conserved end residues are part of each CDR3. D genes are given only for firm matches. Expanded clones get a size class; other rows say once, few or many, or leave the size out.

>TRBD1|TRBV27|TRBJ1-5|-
CASSFDRDQPQHF
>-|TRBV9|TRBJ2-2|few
CASSGQNTGELFF
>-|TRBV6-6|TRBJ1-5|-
CASYKPGNQPQHF
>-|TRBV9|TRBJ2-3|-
CASSLTGGTDTQYF
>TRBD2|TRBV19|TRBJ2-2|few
CASTATSGANTGELFF
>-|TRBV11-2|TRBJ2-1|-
CASSLGSETEQFF
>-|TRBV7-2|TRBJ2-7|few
CASSLEFATTYEQYF
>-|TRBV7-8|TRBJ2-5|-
CASSFGVEETQYF
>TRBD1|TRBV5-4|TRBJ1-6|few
CASSLGGQYNSPLHF
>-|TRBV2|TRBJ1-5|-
CASSSDINSNQPQHF
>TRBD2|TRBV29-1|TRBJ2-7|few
CSVEEGTSGTEYF
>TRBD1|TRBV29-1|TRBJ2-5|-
CSVDRGRETQYF
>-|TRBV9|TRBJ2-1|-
CASSVALEGWNEQFF
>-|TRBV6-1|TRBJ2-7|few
CATGNYEQYF
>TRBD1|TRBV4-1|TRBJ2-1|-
CASSQDHDRVNEQFF
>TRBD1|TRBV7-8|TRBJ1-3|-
CASGLGQNSGNTIYF
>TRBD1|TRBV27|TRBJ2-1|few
CASSLTGFSYNEQFF
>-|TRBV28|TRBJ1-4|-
CASSFPSNNEKLFF
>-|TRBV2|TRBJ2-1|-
CASSGGEQFF
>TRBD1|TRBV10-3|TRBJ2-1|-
CAISEGDRGHDNEQFF
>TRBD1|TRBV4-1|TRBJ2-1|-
CASSQVVRQGAWNEQFF
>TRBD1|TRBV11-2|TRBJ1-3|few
CASSTGVGNTIYF
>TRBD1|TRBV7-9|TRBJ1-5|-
CASRGQGSNQPQHF
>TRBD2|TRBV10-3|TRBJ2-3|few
CAIREAGARDTQYF
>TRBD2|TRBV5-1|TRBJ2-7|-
CASSSRLAGSEQYF
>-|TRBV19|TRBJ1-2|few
CASSLGGTGPNYGYTF
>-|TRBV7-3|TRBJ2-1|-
CASSSLTGPTGYEQFF
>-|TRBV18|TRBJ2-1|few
CASSPPARYNEQFF
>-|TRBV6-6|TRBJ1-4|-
CASSSGAGEKLFF
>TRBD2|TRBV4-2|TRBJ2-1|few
CASSQSQTAGYNEQFF
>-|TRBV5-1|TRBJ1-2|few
CASSSVLREGDGYTF
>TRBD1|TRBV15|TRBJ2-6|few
CATSRTGFSGANVLTF
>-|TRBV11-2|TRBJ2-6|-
CASSLDAGTGANVLTF
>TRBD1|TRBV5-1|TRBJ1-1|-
CASSAGPGQLAFF
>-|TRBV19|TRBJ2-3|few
CASNAFGGPRDTQYF
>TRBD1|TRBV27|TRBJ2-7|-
CASSAGQGASSYEQYF
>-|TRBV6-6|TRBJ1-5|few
CASSAPGSNQPQHF
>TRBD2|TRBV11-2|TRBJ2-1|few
CASSLVARTSGRTNEQFF
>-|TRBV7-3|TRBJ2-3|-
CASSLSGGKTQYF
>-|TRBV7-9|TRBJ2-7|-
CASSLAGGYEQYF
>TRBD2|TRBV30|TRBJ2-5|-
CAWSLTSGRETQYF
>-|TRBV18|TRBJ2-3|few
CASSRSDYTDTQYF
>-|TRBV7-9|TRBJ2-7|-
CASSATDSYEQYF
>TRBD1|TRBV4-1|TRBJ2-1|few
CASSRTPGQGKYNEQFF
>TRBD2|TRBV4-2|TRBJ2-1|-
CASSHGTSGLYNEQFF
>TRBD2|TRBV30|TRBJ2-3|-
CAWSSGTSPDTQYF
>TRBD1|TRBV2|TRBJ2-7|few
CASSKQGSFEQYF
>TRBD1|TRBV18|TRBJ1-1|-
CASSPSQGALMNTEAFF
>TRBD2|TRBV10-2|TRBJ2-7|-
CASGLAGPYEQYF
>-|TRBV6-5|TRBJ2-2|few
CASRPGQNTGELFF
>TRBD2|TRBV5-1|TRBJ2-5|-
CASTVGGQETQYF
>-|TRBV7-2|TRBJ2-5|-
CASRREYAEQYF
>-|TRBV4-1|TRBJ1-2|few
CASSQVTNRATNYGYTF
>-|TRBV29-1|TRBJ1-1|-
CSVSLGRDTEAFF
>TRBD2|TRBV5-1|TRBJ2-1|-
CASSWEAGGPLNEQFF
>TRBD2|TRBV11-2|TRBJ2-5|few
CASSLGTSGQETQYF
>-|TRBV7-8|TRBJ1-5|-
CASSLARAGGSNQPQHF